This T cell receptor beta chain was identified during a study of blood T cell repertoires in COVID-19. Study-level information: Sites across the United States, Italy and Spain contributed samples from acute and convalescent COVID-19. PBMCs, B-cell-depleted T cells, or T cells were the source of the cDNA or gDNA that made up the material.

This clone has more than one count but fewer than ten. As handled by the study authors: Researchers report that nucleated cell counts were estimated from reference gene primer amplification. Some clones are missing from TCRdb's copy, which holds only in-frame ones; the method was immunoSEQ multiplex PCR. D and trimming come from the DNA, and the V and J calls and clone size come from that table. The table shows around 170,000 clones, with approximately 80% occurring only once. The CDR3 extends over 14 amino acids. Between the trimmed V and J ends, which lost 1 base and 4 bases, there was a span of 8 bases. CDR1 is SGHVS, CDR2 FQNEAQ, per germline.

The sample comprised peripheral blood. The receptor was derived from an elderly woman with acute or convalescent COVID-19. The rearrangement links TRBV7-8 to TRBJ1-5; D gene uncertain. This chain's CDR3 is CASSLVDLNQPQHF. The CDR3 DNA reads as TGTGCCAGCAGCTTAGTGGACTTAAATCAGCCCCAGCATTTT.